This TCR beta chain comes out of a study of blood T cells in healthy people across ages. Donors ranged from roughly 6 to 90 years old and were healthy Caucasians in Russia. Per sample, extraction of total RNA gave at least 6 micrograms in every case. A second roughly 7 to 12 cycle PCR used barcoded and J-beta primers. Each cDNA molecule received a tag from a template-switch adaptor that had 12 random nucleotides. Per-sample output comprised a minimum of 2.5 million paired-end reads containing CDR3. Each CDR3 protein gets one entry after TCRdb re-called the 5' RACE reads with MiXCR. Among approximately 810,000 distinct CDR3 sequences listed, under 30% were seen once. With 5 bases removed from V and 6 bases from J, the gap between germline ends came to 16 bases. The CDR3 has 14 residues. Germline CDR1 reads SEHNR; CDR2 reads FQNEAQ (reference sequence).

The sequence was obtained from a woman aged 80 or older in good health. This chain connects TRBV7-9 to TRBJ1-1; D might be TRBD1 (6 bases). Material for sequencing was blood. CDR3: CASSRTGNHPEAFF. Here the CDR3 DNA reads TGTGCCAGCAGCCGAACAGGGAACCACCCTGAAGCTTTCTTT.